The next 16 T cell receptor beta chains were all read from a single sample in a study of Graves' ophthalmopathy and Graves' hyperthyroidism. The authors amplified TCR beta CDR3 regions, and they did so from RNA transcripts for repertoire sequencing. Following a first-round RT-PCR that used HTBI primers, a second-round multiplex PCR was carried out. TCRdb ran MiXCR on the multiplex PCR reads and lists one entry per CDR3 protein. The sample consists of approximately 460,000 distinct CDR3 sequences, approximately 15% of them appearing once. The material sequenced was blood. The origin of the receptors is a woman aged 25 to 39 with Graves' ophthalmopathy.

This clonotype was counted many times. The chain recombines TRBV9 with TRBJ2-2, with 7 positions matching TRBD2. Losses at the gene ends were 0 bases for V and 6 bases for J; bases not matched to a gene: 2. CDR3 length equals 14 residues. CDR1 and CDR2 (germline): SGDLS, YYNGEE. CDR3 sequence: CASSVDGGAGELFF. The CDR3 region has the DNA TGTGCCAGCAGCGTAGATGGGGGGGCCGGGGAGCTGTTTTTT. Full variable domain (outside the CDR3, taken from reference TRBV9 and TRBJ2-2): DSGVTQTPKHLITATGQRVTLRCSPRSGDLSVYWYQQSLDQGLQFLIQYYNGEERAKGNILERFSAQQFPDLHSELNLSSLELGDSALYFCASSVDGGAGELFFGEGSRLTVL.

In its sample, this clonotype was seen a few times. CDR3: CASTGPNQPQHF. The CDR3 nucleotides are TGTGCCAGCACCGGTCCCAATCAGCCCCAGCATTTT. This chain connects TRBV6-1 to TRBJ1-5; no clear D. Trimming took off 7 bases at V and 3 bases at J, with 7 bases between the two ends. The length of the CDR3 is 12 residues. Germline CDR1 reads MNHNS; CDR2 reads SASEGT.

This clonotype was recorded many times. This chain links TRBV20-1 with TRBJ1-3; 9 bases map to TRBD1. The CDR3 covers 13 residues. The germline V gene has CDR1 DFQATT and CDR2 SNEGSKA (reference sequence). V shed 6 bases, J shed 8 bases, and the junction held 8 bases outside the gene matches. This CDR3 reads CSATRTGVHTIYF. As DNA, the CDR3 is TGCAGTGCAACCCGGACAGGGGTACACACCATATATTTT.

This clonotype was counted ten times or more. The chain recombines TRBV29-1 with TRBJ1-2; D not certain. The CDR3 sequence is 12 residues long. CDR1 and CDR2 (germline): SQVTM, ANQGSEA. Trimming took 2 bases from V and 7 from J, leaving 11 bases between them. CDR3 bases: TGCAGCGTTGAATCGGGGTCAGGTGGCTACACCTTC. Encoded protein: CSVESGSGGYTF.

This clonotype was seen just once. V usage is TRBV6-1 and J usage is TRBJ1-1; TRBD1 matches 11 bases. Trimming at V came to 6 bases and at J to 5 bases, leaving 14 bases not matched to a gene. Germline V gene data show CDR1 as MNHNS and CDR2 as SASEGT. This CDR3 region has 17 residues. The CDR3 loop is CASSPGQGASEGTEAFF. The CDR3 bases are TGTGCCAGCAGCCCCGGACAGGGGGCTTCGGAAGGAACTGAAGCTTTCTTT.

In its sample, this clonotype was seen once. The rearrangement links TRBV6-1 to TRBJ2-5, with TRBD1 identical over 11 bases. Trimming took 4 bases from V and 4 from J; bases not matched to a gene: 8. The CDR3 spans 16 residues. Per germline, CDR1 MNHNS and CDR2 SASEGT. The CDR3 protein is CASSGSAGTGGETQYF. CDR3 bases: TGTGCCAGCAGTGGAAGCGCCGGGACAGGGGGAGAGACCCAGTACTTC.

Ten or more counts support this clonotype. The V call is TRBV12-3 or TRBV12-4, the J call TRBJ1-2; possible D gene TRBD1, 5 bases. The V gene lost 4 bases and the J gene lost 6 bases, with 9 bases spanning the gap. The CDR3 totals 12 residues. The CDR3 spells CASSWGWDGYTF. The CDR3 nucleotides read TGTGCCAGCAGTTGGGGCTGGGATGGCTACACCTTC.

The chain has TRBV27 and TRBJ2-7; D unresolved. Trimming removed 5 bases at V and 3 bases at J, with 11 bases between. The CDR3 is made up of 13 amino acids. Germline CDR1 reads MNHEY; CDR2 reads SMNVEV (reference sequence). CDR3 amino acids: CASSPKTGYEQYF. The CDR3 nucleotides read TGTGCCAGCAGTCCAAAGACTGGCTACGAGCAGTACTTC.

This clonotype was counted only a few times. Possible read error: a much larger clone is one base away. The chain links TRBV6-1 to TRBJ2-5, with 8 nucleotides matching TRBD2. The germline CDR1 and CDR2 sequences are MNHNS and SASEGT. The length of the CDR3 is 14 residues. The CDR3 DNA follows: TGTGCCAGCACCCAGGTCCTCCCGGGGGGGACCAAGTACTTC. Amino acids: CASTQVLPGGTKYF.

This clonotype came up many times. The gene calls are TRBV20-1 and TRBJ1-6, with D unclear. V lost 5 bases, J lost 0 bases, and 17 bases lay in between. The CDR3 has 17 residues. CDR1 and CDR2 (germline): DFQATT, SNEGSKA (reference sequence). This chain's CDR3 is CSAPMTYQSSYNSPLHF. The CDR3 DNA reads as TGCAGTGCTCCCATGACATACCAGAGCTCCTATAATTCACCCCTCCACTTT.

This clonotype was found many times. The rearrangement joins TRBV11-2 to TRBJ2-7; 10 bases match TRBD1. The J segment lost 1 base and the V segment lost 6 bases, leaving 6 bases of the junction unmatched. The CDR3 consists of 15 residues. Germline CDR1 reads SGHAT; CDR2 reads FQNNGV. CDR3 DNA: TGTGCCAGCAGTAGAGGACAGGGGGAGTCCTACGAGCAGTACTTC. Protein product: CASSRGQGESYEQYF. Supplemented by reference TRBV11-2 and TRBJ2-7, the full variable domain reads EAGVAQSPRYKIIEKRQSVAFWCNPISGHATLYWYQQILGQGPKLLIQFQNNGVVDDSQLPKDRFSAERLKGVDSTLKIQPAKLEDSAVYLCASSRGQGESYEQYFGPGTRLTVT.

This clonotype was counted ten times or more. The CDR3 DNA reads TGTGCCAGCAGTCCGGTGGACAGGGCAAGGAACACTGAAGCTTTCTTT. This sequence encodes CASSPVDRARNTEAFF. The chain carries TRBV28 and TRBJ1-1; 8 bases fit TRBD1. The CDR3 length is 16 residues. The germline V gene encodes CDR1 MDHEN and CDR2 SYDVKM. V shed 5 bases, J shed 1 base, and the junction held 9 bases outside the gene matches.

This clonotype was detected only once. The V gene is TRBV20-1, the J gene TRBJ2-7; tentatively, D is TRBD1 or TRBD2 (5 bases each). The CDR3 spans 14 residues. V was trimmed by 8 bases and J by 0 bases, leaving 17 bases between them. Germline V gene sequence: CDR1 DFQATT, CDR2 SNEGSKA (reference sequence). The CDR3 sequence is CSRGGSSDSYEQYF. The CDR3 DNA sequence: TGCAGTAGGGGCGGGTCCTCCGACTCCTACGAGCAGTACTTC.

There are a few counts of this clonotype. This chain links TRBV30 with TRBJ2-7; 10 bases agree with TRBD2. Germline V lookup: CDR1 GTSNPN, CDR2 SVGIG (reference sequence). The CDR3 runs 15 residues. The V and J ends lost 0 bases and 4 bases, in that order; junction bases with no gene match: 6. The CDR3 loop reads CAWSVLGLAEYEQYF. The CDR3 region has the DNA TGTGCCTGGAGTGTACTCGGACTAGCGGAATACGAGCAGTACTTC.

This clonotype was recorded many times. V and J are TRBV10-3 and TRBJ2-5, with D uncertain. This CDR3 spans 13 amino acids. Germline V gene sequence: CDR1 ENHRY, CDR2 SYGVKD. V shed 4 bases and J shed 0 bases, with 6 bases lying between them. The CDR3 protein is CAISAADQETQYF. In DNA, the CDR3 is TGTGCCATCAGTGCTGCAGACCAAGAGACCCAGTACTTC.

At least ten counts were recorded for this clonotype. The gene calls are TRBV5-1 and TRBJ2-6, with TRBD2 as a possible D gene (5 bases). This CDR3 region has 16 residues. Deletions cut 5 bases from V and 1 base from J, with 13 bases between. The germline V gene encodes CDR1 SGHRS and CDR2 YFSETQ. The chain's CDR3 is CASSLTGGSGANVLTF. The CDR3 DNA reads as TGCGCCAGCAGTCTGACTGGAGGATCTGGGGCCAACGTCCTGACTTTC.